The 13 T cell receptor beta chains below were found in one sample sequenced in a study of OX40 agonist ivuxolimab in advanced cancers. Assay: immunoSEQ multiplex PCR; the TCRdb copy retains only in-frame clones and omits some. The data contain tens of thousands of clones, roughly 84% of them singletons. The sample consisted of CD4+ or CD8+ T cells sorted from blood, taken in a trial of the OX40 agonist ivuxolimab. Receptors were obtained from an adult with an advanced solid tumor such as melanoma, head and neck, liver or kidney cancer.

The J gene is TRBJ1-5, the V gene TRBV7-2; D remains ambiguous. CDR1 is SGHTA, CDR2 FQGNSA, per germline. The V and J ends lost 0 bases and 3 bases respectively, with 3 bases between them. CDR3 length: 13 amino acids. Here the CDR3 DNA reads TGTGCCAGCAGCTTAGCCCTCAATCAGCCCCAGCATTTT. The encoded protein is CASSLALNQPQHF.

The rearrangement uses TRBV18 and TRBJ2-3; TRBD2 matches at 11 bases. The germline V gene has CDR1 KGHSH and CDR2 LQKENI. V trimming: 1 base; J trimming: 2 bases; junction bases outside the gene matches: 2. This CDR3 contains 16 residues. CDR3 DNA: TGTGCCAGCTCACCACAACTAGCGGGGGACACAGATACGCAGTATTTT. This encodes CASSPQLAGDTDTQYF.

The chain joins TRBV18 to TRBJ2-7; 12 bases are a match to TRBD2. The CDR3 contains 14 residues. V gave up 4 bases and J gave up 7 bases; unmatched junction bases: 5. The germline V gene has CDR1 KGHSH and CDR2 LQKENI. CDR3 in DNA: TGTGCCAGCTCACAAGGACTAGCGGGGCAAGAGCAGTACTTC. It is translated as CASSQGLAGQEQYF.

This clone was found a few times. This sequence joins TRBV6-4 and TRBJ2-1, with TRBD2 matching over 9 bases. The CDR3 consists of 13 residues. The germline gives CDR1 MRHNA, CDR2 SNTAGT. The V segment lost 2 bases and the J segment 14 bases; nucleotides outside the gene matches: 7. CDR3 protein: CASSDQGSSGKFF. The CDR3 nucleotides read TGTGCCAGCAGTGACCAGGGCTCTAGCGGGAAGTTCTTC.

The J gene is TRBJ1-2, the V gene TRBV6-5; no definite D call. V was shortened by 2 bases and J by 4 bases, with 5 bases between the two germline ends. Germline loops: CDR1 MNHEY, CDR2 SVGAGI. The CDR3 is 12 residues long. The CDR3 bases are TGTGCCAGCAGTTACGACGCCTATGGCTACACCTTC. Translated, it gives CASSYDAYGYTF.

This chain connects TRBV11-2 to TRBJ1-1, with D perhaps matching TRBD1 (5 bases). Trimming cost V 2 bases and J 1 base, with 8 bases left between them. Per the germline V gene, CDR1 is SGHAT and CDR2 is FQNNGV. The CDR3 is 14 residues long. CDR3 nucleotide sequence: TGTGCCAGCAGCTTATACACAGGGAACACTGAAGCTTTCTTT. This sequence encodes CASSLYTGNTEAFF. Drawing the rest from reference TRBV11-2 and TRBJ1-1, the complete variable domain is EAGVAQSPRYKIIEKRQSVAFWCNPISGHATLYWYQQILGQGPKLLIQFQNNGVVDDSQLPKDRFSAERLKGVDSTLKIQPAKLEDSAVYLCASSLYTGNTEAFFGQGTRLTVV.

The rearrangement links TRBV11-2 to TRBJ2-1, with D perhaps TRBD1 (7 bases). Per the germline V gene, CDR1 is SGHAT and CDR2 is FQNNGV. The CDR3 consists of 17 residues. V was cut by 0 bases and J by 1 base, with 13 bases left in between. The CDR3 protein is CASSLEFQGGSYNEQFF. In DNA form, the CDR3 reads TGTGCCAGCAGCTTAGAATTCCAGGGGGGATCCTACAATGAGCAGTTCTTC.

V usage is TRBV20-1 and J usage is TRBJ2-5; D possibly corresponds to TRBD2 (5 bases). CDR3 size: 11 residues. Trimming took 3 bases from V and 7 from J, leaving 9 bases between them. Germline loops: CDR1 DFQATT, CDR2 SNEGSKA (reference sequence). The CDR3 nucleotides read TGCAGTGCTAGTGCCCGGGGGACCCAGTACTTC. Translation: CSASARGTQYF.

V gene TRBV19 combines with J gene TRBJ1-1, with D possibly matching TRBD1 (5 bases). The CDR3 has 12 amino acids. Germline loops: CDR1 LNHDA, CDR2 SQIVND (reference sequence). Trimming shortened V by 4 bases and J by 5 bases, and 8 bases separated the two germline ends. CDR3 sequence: CASSRGTTEAFF. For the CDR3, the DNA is TGTGCCAGTAGTAGAGGGACGACTGAAGCTTTCTTT. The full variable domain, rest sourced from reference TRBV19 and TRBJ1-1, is DGGITQSPKYLFRKEGQNVTLSCEQNLNHDAMYWYRQDPGQGLRLIYYSQIVNDFQKGDIAEGYSVSREKKESFPLTVTSAQKNPTAFYLCASSRGTTEAFFGQGTRLTVV.

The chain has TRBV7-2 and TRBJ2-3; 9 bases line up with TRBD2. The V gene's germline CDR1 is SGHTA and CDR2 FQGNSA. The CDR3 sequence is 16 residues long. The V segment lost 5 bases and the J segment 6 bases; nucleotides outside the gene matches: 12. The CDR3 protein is CASSRTGTSPGDTQYF. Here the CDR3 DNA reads TGTGCCAGCAGCCGCACCGGGACTAGCCCGGGGGATACGCAGTATTTT. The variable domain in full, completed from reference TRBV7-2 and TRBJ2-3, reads GAGVSQSPSNKVTEKGKDVELRCDPISGHTALYWYRQSLGQGLEFLIYFQGNSAPDKSGLPSDRFSAERTGGSVSTLTIQRTQQEDSAVYLCASSRTGTSPGDTQYFGPGTRLTVL.

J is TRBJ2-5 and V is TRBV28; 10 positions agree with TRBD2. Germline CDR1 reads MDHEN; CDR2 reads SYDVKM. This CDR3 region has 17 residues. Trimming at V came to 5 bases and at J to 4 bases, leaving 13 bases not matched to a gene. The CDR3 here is CASSPGRAGGFVETQYF. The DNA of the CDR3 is TGTGCCAGCAGTCCCGGTAGAGCGGGAGGGTTTGTAGAGACCCAGTACTTC.

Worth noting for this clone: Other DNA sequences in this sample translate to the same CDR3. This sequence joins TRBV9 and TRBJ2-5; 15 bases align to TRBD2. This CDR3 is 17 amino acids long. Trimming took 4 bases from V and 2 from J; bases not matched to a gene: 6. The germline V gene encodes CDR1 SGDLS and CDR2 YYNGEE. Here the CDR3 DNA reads TGTGCCAGCAGCACCGGACTAGCGGGAGGGGGTCAAGAGACCCAGTACTTC. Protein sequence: CASSTGLAGGGQETQYF.

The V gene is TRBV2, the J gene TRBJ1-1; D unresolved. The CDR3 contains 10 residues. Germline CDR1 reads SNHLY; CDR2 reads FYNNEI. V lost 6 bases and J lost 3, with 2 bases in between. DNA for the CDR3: TGTGCCAGCAGGGACACTGAAGCTTTCTTT. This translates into CASRDTEAFF. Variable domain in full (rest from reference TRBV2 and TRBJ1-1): EPEVTQTPSHQVTQMGQEVILRCVPISNHLYFYWYRQILGQKVEFLVSFYNNEISEKSEIFDDQFSVERPDGSNFTLKIRSTKLEDSAMYFCASRDTEAFFGQGTRLTVV.